This section outlines one TCR beta chain sequence together with its context. Roughly 0.5 to 1 ug RNA was reverse transcribed with random hexamers. Each CDR3 protein is one row after TCRdb ran MiXCR on the immunoSEQ multiplex PCR reads. This table has around 150,000 distinct CDR3 sequences, around 94% appearing once. This entry is derived from a study of CD8 T cells in Susac syndrome. Germline V lookup: CDR1 KGHSH, CDR2 LQKENI. This CDR3 is built from 16 residues. Deletions cut 1 base from V and 5 bases from J, with 15 bases between. The sequenced sample was CD4+ T cells from PBMCs. This TCR derives from a human donor in good health. This rearrangement joins TRBV18 to TRBJ2-1, with TRBD2 as a possible D gene (6 bases). CDR3: CASSPLPGVGDNEQFF. As DNA, the CDR3 is TGTGCCAGCTCACCACTCCCGGGGGTGGGCGACAATGAGCAGTTCTTC.